This record covers a single T cell receptor (beta chain). The target antigen is unknown. The sample comes from a study of cytomegalovirus exposure and HLA in healthy donors. Study-wide background: An analysis done earlier identified 90 million to 120 million unique TCR beta sequences from about 179 million T cells. Whole-study findings and limits: Being productive about 90% or about 30% of the time was typical of most TCR beta V segments in an earlier analysis.

The CDR3 covers 15 residues. The germline V gene encodes CDR1 SEHNR and CDR2 FQNEAQ (reference sequence). The V gene lost 2 bases and the J gene lost 7 bases, with 17 bases spanning the gap. Though probably carrying unrecorded immune exposures, donors were nominally healthy at sampling. The PCR contained 60 Vbeta and 13 Jbeta primers. Clones were read by immunoSEQ multiplex PCR, and TCRdb kept only the in-frame ones, dropping some. The table shows 100,000 to 150,000 clones, with around 82% occurring only once. This chain uses TRBV7-9 with TRBJ2-5; TRBD1 might be the D (5 bases). Specimen: PBMCs. The origin of this receptor is a boy younger than 18 in good health and CMV-seronegative. This chain's CDR3 is CASSLNLGLLTTQYF. CDR3 DNA sequence: TGTGCCAGCAGCTTAAATTTGGGGCTTTTGACGACCCAGTACTTC.